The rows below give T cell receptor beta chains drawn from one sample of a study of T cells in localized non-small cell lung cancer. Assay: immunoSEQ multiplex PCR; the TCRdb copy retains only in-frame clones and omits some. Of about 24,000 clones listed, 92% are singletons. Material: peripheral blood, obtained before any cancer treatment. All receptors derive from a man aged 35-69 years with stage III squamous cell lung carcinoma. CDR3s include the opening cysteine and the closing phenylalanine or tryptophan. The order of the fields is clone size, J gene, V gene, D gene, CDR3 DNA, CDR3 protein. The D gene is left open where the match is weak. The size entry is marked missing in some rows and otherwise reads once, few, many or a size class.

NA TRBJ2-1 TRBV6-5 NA TGTGCCAGCAGTCCCTCCGGGGTAGCAAACAATGAGCAGTTCTTC CASSPSGVANNEQFF
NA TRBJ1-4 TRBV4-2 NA TGTGCCAGCAGCCAAGAAGAAGGCAGGGTCGGGGAAAAACTGTTTTTT CASSQEEGRVGEKLFF
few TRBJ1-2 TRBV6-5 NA TGTGCCAGCAGGGGGACGCAGGCTTCTTGGGGCTACACCTTC CASRGTQASWGYTF
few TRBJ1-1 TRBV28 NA TGTGCCAGCAGTCTGCCGGGACACGCGAACACTGAAGCTTTCTTT CASSLPGHANTEAFF
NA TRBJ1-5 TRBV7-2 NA TGTGCCAGCAGCTTAGAAGGGCTTAGCAATCAGCCCCAGCATTTT CASSLEGLSNQPQHF
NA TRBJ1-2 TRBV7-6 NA TGTGCCAGCAGCTTACGTGGTGGGGGTGGCTACACCTTC CASSLRGGGGYTF
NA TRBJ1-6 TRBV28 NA TGTGCCAGCAGGTCCTCAGGGGCGCGAAATTCACCCCTCCACTTT CASRSSGARNSPLHF
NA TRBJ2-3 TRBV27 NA TGTGCCAGCAGTTTTAATCTAGTTAAATCTAGCACAGATACGCAGTATTTT CASSFNLVKSSTDTQYF
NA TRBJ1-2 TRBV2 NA TGTGCCAGCAGCGCAGGGGTCACCTATGGCTACACCTTC CASSAGVTYGYTF
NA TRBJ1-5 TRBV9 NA TGTGCCAGCAGCGTTTCTGACTTTAGCAATCAGCCCCAGCATTTT CASSVSDFSNQPQHF
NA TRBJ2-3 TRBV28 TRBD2 TGTGCCAGCAGCCCCCCGGCGGGCGGGGGGACCACAGATACGCAGTATTTT CASSPPAGGGTTDTQYF
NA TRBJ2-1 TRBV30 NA TGTGCCTGGAGCGATTTCCGACTGGGACGGGAGCAGTTCTTC CAWSDFRLGREQFF
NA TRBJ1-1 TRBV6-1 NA TGTGCCAGCAGTGAACAGCCGAACACTGAAGCTTTCTTT CASSEQPNTEAFF
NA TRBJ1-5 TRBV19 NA TGTGCCAGTACGGTAACGGACAGTGACTGGCAGCCCCAGCATTTT CASTVTDSDWQPQHF
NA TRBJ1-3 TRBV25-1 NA TGTGCCAGCAACGGCTTCTCTGGAAACACCATATATTTT CASNGFSGNTIYF
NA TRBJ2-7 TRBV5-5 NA TGTGCCAGCAGCCCGACTGAAGCCTACGAGCAGTACTTC CASSPTEAYEQYF
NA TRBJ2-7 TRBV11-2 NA TGTGCCAGCAGCTTATACGGGGGTCCCCGCGAGCAGTACTTC CASSLYGGPREQYF
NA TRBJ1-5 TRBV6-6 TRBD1 TGTGCCAGCATAAAGGGGACAGGGCGCGATCAGCCCCAGCATTTT CASIKGTGRDQPQHF
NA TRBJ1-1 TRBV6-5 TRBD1 TGTGCCAGCAGCCGAACAGGACAGGGGGCCGAAGCTTTCTTT CASSRTGQGAEAFF
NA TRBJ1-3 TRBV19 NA TGTGCCAGTAGCCAGGACATCCCTGGAAACACCATATATTTT CASSQDIPGNTIYF
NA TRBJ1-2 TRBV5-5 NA TGTGCCAGCAGCTTGTTAACTCGGGAGAACTATGGCTACACCTTC CASSLLTRENYGYTF
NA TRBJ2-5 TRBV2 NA TGTGCCAGCACCCAGGCCCGGCGCGAGACCCAGTACTTC CASTQARRETQYF
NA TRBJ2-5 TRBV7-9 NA TGTGCCAGCAGCTTAGGAGCGGAGACCCAGTACTTC CASSLGAETQYF
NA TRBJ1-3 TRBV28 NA TGTGCCAGCAGTCTCCCGCGGGACCCGCTCTCTGGAAACACCATATATTTT CASSLPRDPLSGNTIYF
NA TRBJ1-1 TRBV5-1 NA TGCGCCAGCAGCTGGGGCGGGTTGAACACTGAAGCTTTCTTT CASSWGGLNTEAFF
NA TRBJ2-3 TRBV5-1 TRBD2 TGCGCCAGCAGCTCCTCCGGGACTAGCGGGAGCACAGATACGCAGTATTTT CASSSSGTSGSTDTQYF
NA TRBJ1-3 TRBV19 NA TGTGCCAGTAGCGAGGACGGCTCTTTCTCTGGAAACACCATATATTTT CASSEDGSFSGNTIYF
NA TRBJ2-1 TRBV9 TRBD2 TGTGCCAGCAGCGTTGGGACTACCACGGAGAATGAGCAGTTCTTC CASSVGTTTENEQFF
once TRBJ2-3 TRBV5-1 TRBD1 TGCGCCAGCAGCCCTAATCCGGGACAGGGTACAGATACGCAGTATTTT CASSPNPGQGTDTQYF
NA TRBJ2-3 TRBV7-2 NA TGTGCCAGCAGCTTAGCGATGGCCTTGGGAGATACGCAGTATTTT CASSLAMALGDTQYF
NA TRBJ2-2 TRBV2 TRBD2 TGTGCCAGCAGTGCCTTTGGACTAGCGGGAGGAAGCACCGGGGAGCTGTTTTTT CASSAFGLAGGSTGELFF
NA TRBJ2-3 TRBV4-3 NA TGCGCCAGCAGCCACGGGCGGGGGCTCGCAGATACGCAGTATTTT CASSHGRGLADTQYF
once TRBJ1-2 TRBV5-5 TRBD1 TGTGCCAGCAGCGCCGCGCAGGGGGCAAAACTTACTAACTATGGCTACACCTTC CASSAAQGAKLTNYGYTF
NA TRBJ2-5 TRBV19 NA TGTGCCAGTAGTATAGGGGGTATCGGGCAAGAGACCCAGTACTTC CASSIGGIGQETQYF
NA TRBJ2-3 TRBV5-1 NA TGCGCCAGCAGCGCCGACTCGCCCGGAGATACGCAGTATTTT CASSADSPGDTQYF
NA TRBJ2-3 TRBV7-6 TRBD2 TGTGCCAGCAGCTTAATAGCGGGAGGGGGCACAGATACGCAGTATTTT CASSLIAGGGTDTQYF
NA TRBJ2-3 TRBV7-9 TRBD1 TGTGCCAGCAGCTTAGATCCCACAGGGGTGAGGGATACGCAGTATTTT CASSLDPTGVRDTQYF
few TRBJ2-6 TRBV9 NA TGTGCCAGCACGTCTGGGGCCAACGTCCTGACTTTC CASTSGANVLTF
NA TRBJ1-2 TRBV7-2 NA TGTGCCAGCAGCCAAACAGGTTACTATGGCTACACCTTC CASSQTGYYGYTF
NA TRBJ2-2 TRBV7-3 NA TGTGCCAGCAGCCCAGGGGTACCGAACACCGGGGAGCTGTTTTTT CASSPGVPNTGELFF
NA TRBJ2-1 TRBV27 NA TGTGCCAGCAGTTTTTCCGGGACTTCCTACAATGAGCAGTTCTTC CASSFSGTSYNEQFF
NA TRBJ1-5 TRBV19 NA TGTGCCAGTAGTATAGTCCAGGGAAGCAATCAGCCCCAGCATTTT CASSIVQGSNQPQHF
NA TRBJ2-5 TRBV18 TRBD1 TGTGCCAGCTCAGGACAGGCCGGTCGAGGAGAGACCCAGTACTTC CASSGQAGRGETQYF
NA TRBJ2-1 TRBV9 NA TGTGCCAGCAGTGAAAAAGGACTTTACAATGAGCAGTTCTTC CASSEKGLYNEQFF
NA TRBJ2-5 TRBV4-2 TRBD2 TGTGCCAGCAGCCAGGCGGGGGGGCCAGAGACCCAGTACTTC CASSQAGGPETQYF
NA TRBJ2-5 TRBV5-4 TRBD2 TGTGCCAGCAGCCCAGGGACTAGCTTAGAGACCCAGTACTTC CASSPGTSLETQYF
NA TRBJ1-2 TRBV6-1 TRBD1 TGTGCCAGCAGTGAACAACAGGGGTATGGCTACACCTTC CASSEQQGYGYTF
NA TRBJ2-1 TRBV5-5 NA TGTGCCAGCAGCTTGGTAACCCAAAATGAGCAGTTCTTC CASSLVTQNEQFF
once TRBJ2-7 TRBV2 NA TGTGCCAGCAGTGACGCAGGGGAACCCGAGCAGTACTTC CASSDAGEPEQYF
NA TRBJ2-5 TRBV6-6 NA TGTGCCAGCACCGCAGGGGCTCGGACCCAGTACTTC CASTAGARTQYF
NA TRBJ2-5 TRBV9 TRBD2 TGTGCCAGCAGCCCCTCCCCGTGGGATAGCGGGTCCCAAGAGACCCAGTACTTC CASSPSPWDSGSQETQYF